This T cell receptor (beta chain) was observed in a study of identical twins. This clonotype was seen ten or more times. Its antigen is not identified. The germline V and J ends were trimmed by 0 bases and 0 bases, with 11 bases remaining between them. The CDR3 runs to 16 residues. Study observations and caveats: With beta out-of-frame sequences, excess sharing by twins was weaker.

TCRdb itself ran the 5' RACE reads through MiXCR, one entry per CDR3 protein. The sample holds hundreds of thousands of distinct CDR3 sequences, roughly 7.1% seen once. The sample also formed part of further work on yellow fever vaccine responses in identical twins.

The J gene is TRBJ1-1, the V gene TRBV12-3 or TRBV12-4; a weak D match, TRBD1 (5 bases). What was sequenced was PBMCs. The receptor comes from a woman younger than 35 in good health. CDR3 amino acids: CASSLAGRRVNTEAFF. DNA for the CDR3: TGTGCCAGCAGTTTAGCGGGACGTAGGGTGAACACTGAAGCTTTCTTT.